This TCR beta chain was recovered during a study of T cells in Graves' hyperthyroidism and ophthalmopathy. Study in general: Once the initial diagnosis was made, peripheral blood was obtained before any treatment.

At least ten counts were recorded for this clonotype. Uncontrolled infection, other autoimmune disease, pregnancy or lactation disqualified patients from enrolment. PBMCs were obtained from approximately 10 ml fresh peripheral blood. Amplified TCR beta CDR3 regions came from RNA transcripts. HTBI primers were employed in a first-round RT-PCR of the TCR CDR3. TCRdb reprocessed the multiplex PCR reads with MiXCR, giving one entry per CDR3 protein. The sample yields almost 350,000 distinct CDR3 sequences, 15% to 20% seen once. CDR3 length equals 13 residues. V lost 4 bases, J lost 6 bases, and 13 bases lay in between. Germline V gene sequence: CDR1 KGHSH, CDR2 LQKENI.

V gene TRBV18 combines with J gene TRBJ2-7; no firm D call. Sequencing was done on a sample of blood. The receptor was isolated from a woman aged 40 to 50 with Graves' ophthalmopathy. CDR3 DNA sequence: TGTGCCAGCTCACAAACCGTCCCTAGCGAGCAGTACTTC. This encodes CASSQTVPSEQYF. The full variable domain, its missing parts supplied by reference TRBV18 and TRBJ2-7, is NAGVMQNPRHLVRRRGQEARLRCSPMKGHSHVYWYRQLPEEGLKFMVYLQKENIIDESGMPKERFSAEFPKEGPSILRIQQVVRGDSAAYFCASSQTVPSEQYFGPGTRLTVT.